One sample yielded the 16 T cell receptor beta chains listed below, sequenced in a study of T cell repertoires in cytomegalovirus infection. One entry per CDR3 protein results from TCRdb running MiXCR on the reads. The sample consists of over 90,000 distinct CDR3 sequences, 16% of them appearing once. Sequencing was performed on PBMCs. These receptors all come from a human donor in good health (CMV status not recorded). Some clones in this sample may be carry-over from other donors' samples.

This clonotype was counted only a few times. This chain links TRBV4-1 with TRBJ2-5, with a possible D match to TRBD1 (5 bases). V lost 2 bases to trimming and J lost 0 bases, with 10 bases between them. Germline lookup yields CDR1 MGHRA and CDR2 YSYEKL. The CDR3 has 15 amino acids. The CDR3 bases are TGCGCCAGCAGCCAACTAGGGGTAAACCAAGAGACCCAGTACTTC. Its protein is CASSQLGVNQETQYF.

This clonotype was seen a handful of times. The chain recombines TRBV6-2 or TRBV6-3 with TRBJ2-1, with D perhaps given as TRBD1 or TRBD2 (5 bases each). V lost 6 bases and J lost 5, with 17 bases in between. This CDR3 region has 15 residues. Germline lookup yields CDR1 MNHEY and CDR2 SVGEGT. The chain's CDR3 is CASSSGPRINNEQFF. The CDR3, as DNA: TGTGCCAGCAGCTCGGGACCTCGCATAAACAATGAGCAGTTCTTC.

This clonotype was counted at least ten times. The rearrangement uses TRBV7-3 and TRBJ2-5; the D gene is possibly TRBD1 (6 bases). V was clipped by 1 base and J by 0 bases, with 9 bases between them. This CDR3 has 15 residues. Germline V gene lookup returns CDR1 SGHTA and CDR2 FQGTGA. This CDR3 is CASSLNGQYQETQYF. CDR3 nucleotides: TGTGCCAGCAGCTTAAACGGACAGTACCAAGAGACCCAGTACTTC.

This clonotype was detected many times. J is TRBJ1-1 and V is TRBV6-2 or TRBV6-3, with D unresolved. CDR3 length: 12 residues. Trimming shortened V by 3 bases and J by 5 bases, and 7 bases separated the two germline ends. The V gene's germline CDR1 is MNHEY and CDR2 SVGEGT. CDR3 sequence reads: CASSYTRTEAFF. For the CDR3, the DNA is TGTGCCAGCAGTTATACGAGGACTGAAGCTTTCTTT.

J is TRBJ2-6 and V is TRBV20-1; D is uncertain. Per germline, CDR1 DFQATT and CDR2 SNEGSKA (reference sequence). This CDR3 has 14 residues. The V gene lost 3 bases and the J gene lost 3 bases, with 9 bases spanning the gap. Here the CDR3 DNA reads TGCAGTGCTAGTCAAGGTGGTGGGGCCAACGTCCTGACTTTC. Its translation is CSASQGGGANVLTF.

This clonotype was counted between two and nine times. The chain uses TRBV19 and TRBJ1-1; D is undetermined. Trimming removed 0 bases at V and 6 bases at J, with 8 bases between. The CDR3 is made up of 13 amino acids. CDR1 LNHDA and CDR2 SQIVND come from the germline V gene (reference sequence). In DNA form, the CDR3 reads TGTGCCAGTAGTATAGAACTCTTCTCTGAAGCTTTCTTT. It translates to CASSIELFSEAFF.

This clonotype was seen at least ten times. At one of its ends the junction is not consistent with the germline gene, which may arise from a read error. The genes are TRBV4-1 and TRBJ1-5; 10 nucleotides agree with TRBD1. Germline loops: CDR1 MGHRA, CDR2 YSYEKL. This CDR3 is built from 14 residues. DNA of the CDR3: TGTGCCAGCAGCTTAGGGACAGGGGATCAGCCCCAGCATTTT. This translates into CASSLGTGDQPQHF.

This clonotype appeared a single time. V is TRBV27 and J is TRBJ2-5, with 7 positions matching TRBD1. Per germline, CDR1 MNHEY and CDR2 SMNVEV (reference sequence). CDR3 length equals 16 residues. The V gene end was trimmed by 6 bases and the J gene end by 4 bases; junction bases not matched to a gene: 14. CDR3 in amino acids: CASSRGTGARTETQYF. CDR3 sequence (DNA): TGTGCCAGCAGCCGGGGCACAGGGGCTCGGACAGAGACCCAGTACTTC.

This rearrangement joins TRBV5-6 to TRBJ1-1; D unclear. Germline CDR1 SGHDT, CDR2 YYEEEE. This CDR3 is 14 amino acids long. With 1 base removed from V and 3 bases from J, the gap between germline ends came to 10 bases. The chain's CDR3 is CASSLTFGDTEAFF. As DNA, the CDR3 is TGTGCCAGCAGCTTGACTTTTGGTGACACTGAAGCTTTCTTT. The full variable domain, rest sourced from reference TRBV5-6 and TRBJ1-1, is DAGVTQSPTHLIKTRGQQVTLRCSPKSGHDTVSWYQQALGQGPQFIFQYYEEEERQRGNFPDRFSGHQFPNYSSELNVNALLLGDSALYLCASSLTFGDTEAFFGQGTRLTVV.

The CDR3 sequence is CATSRGGQTGYNEQFF. CDR3 DNA: TGTGCCACCAGCAGAGGAGGACAAACGGGCTACAATGAGCAGTTCTTC. J is TRBJ2-1 and V is TRBV15; D perhaps matches TRBD1 (5 bases). From germline, CDR1 is LNHNV and CDR2 YYDKDF (reference sequence). This CDR3 is 16 amino acids long. V lost 1 base and J lost 3, with 13 bases in between.

This clonotype has more than one count but fewer than ten. At one of its ends the junction is not consistent with the germline gene, which may arise from a read error. The V gene is TRBV29-1, the J gene TRBJ1-1; a weak D match, TRBD1 (6 bases). The germline gives CDR1 SQVTM, CDR2 ANQGSEA. The CDR3 spans 13 residues. The chain's CDR3 is CSVGVPGTPRDLF. The CDR3 DNA reads TGCAGCGTTGGAGTCCCCGGGACACCGAGAGACCTCTTT.

The table lists this clonotype with many counts. The chain employs TRBV6-5 and TRBJ1-1; possible D gene TRBD1, 6 bases. The germline V and J ends were trimmed by 6 bases and 5 bases, with 19 bases remaining between them. The germline CDR1 and CDR2 sequences are MNHEY and SVGAGI. This CDR3 is built from 15 residues. The CDR3 DNA reads TGTGCCAGCAGCCCCCCGGGCCCCCAGGGGACTGAAGCTTTCTTT. It is translated as CASSPPGPQGTEAFF.

The V gene is TRBV7-3, the J gene TRBJ2-1; TRBD2 is a possible D gene (6 bases). Germline values: CDR1 SGHTA, CDR2 FQGTGA. V shed 5 bases and J shed 9 bases, with 23 bases lying between them. The CDR3 spans 16 residues. In DNA form, the CDR3 reads TGTGCCAGCAGCCCCCGCGGTGGCGGGGTGAGTATTGAGCAGTTCTTC. Its translation is CASSPRGGGVSIEQFF.

This clonotype has more than one count but fewer than ten. V is TRBV10-3 and J is TRBJ1-4; D gene unclear. Germline assignment: CDR1 ENHRY and CDR2 SYGVKD. V shed 0 bases and J shed 3 bases, with 11 bases lying between them. CDR3 length: 16 residues. The CDR3 DNA reads TGTGCCATCAGTGAGTCAACCGCCGGGGCTAATGAAAAACTGTTTTTT. Its protein product is CAISESTAGANEKLFF.

This clonotype has a count of ten or more. The CDR3 region has the DNA TGTGCCAGCAGCATTAGACAGAATCAGCCCCAGCATTTT. Its translation is CASSIRQNQPQHF. The V call is TRBV7-2, the J call TRBJ1-5, with D perhaps matching TRBD1 (5 bases). Per the germline V gene, CDR1 is SGHTA and CDR2 is FQGNSA. V shed 5 bases and J shed 4 bases, with 9 bases lying between them. The CDR3 consists of 13 residues. The full variable domain, with the rest looked up from reference TRBV7-2 and TRBJ1-5, is GAGVSQSPSNKVTEKGKDVELRCDPISGHTALYWYRQSLGQGLEFLIYFQGNSAPDKSGLPSDRFSAERTGGSVSTLTIQRTQQEDSAVYLCASSIRQNQPQHFGDGTRLSIL.

This clonotype was seen ten or more times. This rearrangement joins TRBV7-2 to TRBJ1-4, with D unresolved. V lost 5 bases and J lost 0, with 10 bases in between. CDR3 length equals 15 residues. Germline assignment: CDR1 SGHTA and CDR2 FQGNSA. The CDR3 DNA reads as TGTGCCAGCAGCCCCCCGGGAGCAACTAATGAAAAACTGTTTTTT. It codes for CASSPPGATNEKLFF.